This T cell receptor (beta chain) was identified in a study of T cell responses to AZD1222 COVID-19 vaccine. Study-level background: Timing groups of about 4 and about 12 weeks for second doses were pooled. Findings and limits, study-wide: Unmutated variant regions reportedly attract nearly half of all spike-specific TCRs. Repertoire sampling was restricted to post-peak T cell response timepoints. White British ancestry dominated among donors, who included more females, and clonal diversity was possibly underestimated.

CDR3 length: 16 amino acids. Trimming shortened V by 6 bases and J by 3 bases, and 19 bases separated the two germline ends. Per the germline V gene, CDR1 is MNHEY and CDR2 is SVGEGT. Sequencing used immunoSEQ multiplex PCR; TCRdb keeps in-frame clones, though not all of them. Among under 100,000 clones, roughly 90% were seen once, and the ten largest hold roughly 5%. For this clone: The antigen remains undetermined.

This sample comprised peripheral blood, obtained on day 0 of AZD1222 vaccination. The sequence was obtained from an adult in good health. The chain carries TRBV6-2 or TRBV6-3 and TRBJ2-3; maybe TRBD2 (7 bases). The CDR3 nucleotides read TGTGCCAGCAGCAGAGAGGGGGGGGGCCGGACAGATACGCAGTATTTT. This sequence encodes CASSREGGGRTDTQYF.